This T cell receptor (beta chain) was retrieved from a study of CD8+ T cells in alopecia areata. Study conclusions and caveats: Mice showed clearer TCR sharing than patients did, a gap that was possibly HLA-related. Sequences from scalp samples also cover resident alphabeta T cells of normal skin.

Germline V gives CDR1 GTSNPN, CDR2 SVGIG (reference sequence). The CDR3 totals 11 residues. Trimming shortened V by 7 bases and J by 8 bases, and 12 bases separated the two germline ends. Lesional scalp punch biopsies and peripheral blood came from alopecia areata patients. Researchers picked out CD4+ and CD8+ T cells from PBMCs by sorting. Of note for this clone: Its antigen remains unknown.

RNA extraction was followed by reverse transcription into cDNA, which acted as the sequencing template. The table came from immunoSEQ multiplex PCR; TCRdb's copy has only in-frame clones and leaves some out. In the table there are roughly 64,000 clones, about 40% of which are singletons. The TCR sequence derives from a human donor with alopecia areata. This sequence joins TRBV30 and TRBJ2-1; D gene uncertain. The sequenced sample was NKG2D-low CD8+ T cells sorted from blood. This CDR3 is CASQLVHEQFF. The CDR3 coding sequence is TGTGCCTCTCAATTAGTCCATGAGCAGTTCTTC.